Listed here are 31 T cell receptor beta chains from one sample, sequenced in a study of T cells after yellow fever vaccination. TCRdb passed the 5' RACE reads through MiXCR, listing each CDR3 protein once. The data show a few hundred thousand distinct CDR3 sequences, about a sixth seen once. Specimen: PBMCs, collected less than 6 days after the first yellow fever vaccination. The receptors derive from a man between 18 and 29 years old who received the YFV17D yellow fever vaccine.

The chain links TRBV20-1 to TRBJ2-7; possible D gene TRBD2, 5 bases. This CDR3 is 13 amino acids long. Germline CDR1 is DFQATT and CDR2 is SNEGSKA (reference sequence). V shed 6 bases and J shed 0 bases, with 12 bases lying between them. CDR3 amino acids: CSATTGSSYEQYF. For the CDR3, the DNA is TGCAGTGCAACCACGGGGAGCTCCTACGAGCAGTACTTC.

This clonotype was recorded many times. The chain recombines TRBV9 with TRBJ1-5; possible D gene TRBD1, 5 bases. Germline V lookup: CDR1 SGDLS, CDR2 YYNGEE. V was clipped by 0 bases and J by 2 bases, with 15 bases between them. This CDR3 contains 17 residues. The CDR3 region is CASSVEGEWTGNQPQHF. CDR3 coding DNA: TGTGCCAGCAGCGTAGAAGGGGAGTGGACGGGCAATCAGCCCCAGCATTTT.

The gene calls are TRBV4-3 and TRBJ1-2; D perhaps matches TRBD1 (6 bases). The CDR3 loop spans 16 amino acids. V lost 1 base to trimming and J lost 0 bases, with 12 bases between them. Germline V gene sequence: CDR1 LGHNA, CDR2 YSLEER. In DNA, the CDR3 is TGCGCCAGCAGCCAAGCTTTGGACAGTTCTAACTATGGCTACACCTTC. Translation: CASSQALDSSNYGYTF.

In this sample, this clonotype turned up a few times. The rearrangement uses TRBV4-1 and TRBJ2-5, with 14 positions matching TRBD2. The CDR3 is 18 residues long. Unmatched junction bases numbered 9, after V lost 4 bases and J lost 2 bases. Germline CDR1 reads MGHRA; CDR2 reads YSYEKL. The DNA of the CDR3 is TGCGCCAGCAGCCGCGGACTAGCGGGGGGCCCAGGACAAGAGACCCAGTACTTC. This sequence encodes CASSRGLAGGPGQETQYF.

The chain joins TRBV12-3 or TRBV12-4 to TRBJ1-5; perhaps TRBD1 as D (5 bases). The CDR3 covers 14 residues. Trimming left V 5 bases short and J 7 bases short, with 15 bases between. The CDR3 region has the DNA TGTGCCAGCAGTGGCGGGGGGAGATACCAGCCCCAGCATTTT. Translation gives CASSGGGRYQPQHF.

This chain connects TRBV2 to TRBJ2-1, with 7 nucleotides matching TRBD2. Germline CDR1 SNHLY, CDR2 FYNNEI. CDR3 length equals 13 residues. J gave up 9 bases and V 10 bases, and 12 bases lay outside the gene matches. CDR3 sequence reads: CATARDYRGEQFF. In DNA, the CDR3 is TGTGCCACAGCCCGGGACTACCGGGGTGAGCAGTTCTTC.

This clonotype came up a few times. The rearrangement links TRBV27 to TRBJ2-7, with 10 bases matching TRBD2. CDR1 is MNHEY and CDR2 is SMNVEV in the germline V gene (reference sequence). The CDR3 spans 14 residues. V was pared by 5 bases and J by 3 bases, with 4 bases of the junction left unmatched. The CDR3 DNA sequence: TGTGCCAGCAGTAAGCGGGGGGGCTACTACGAGCAGTACGTC. Its translation is CASSKRGGYYEQYV.

This clonotype was seen a single time. The rearrangement uses TRBV12-3 or TRBV12-4 and TRBJ1-4, with a tentative D call TRBD1 (5 bases). The V end lost 2 bases, the J end lost 5 bases, and 12 bases lay between the germline ends. The CDR3 runs 15 residues. CDR3 coding DNA: TGTGCCAGCAGTTTAAGGGGCCGAAAAAATGAAAAACTGTTTTTT. Its protein is CASSLRGRKNEKLFF.

This clonotype was seen a handful of times. This chain uses TRBV6-5 with TRBJ2-2; D gene uncertain. V lost 1 base and J 5 bases, leaving 2 bases between the germline ends. Looked up from germline, CDR1 is MNHEY and CDR2 is SVGAGI. CDR3 size: 12 residues. The CDR3 sequence: CASSYWTGELFF. The CDR3, as DNA: TGTGCCAGCAGTTACTGGACCGGGGAGCTGTTTTTT.

The rearrangement uses TRBV12-3 or TRBV12-4 and TRBJ1-1, with TRBD1 matching 8 bases. The V gene end was trimmed by 5 bases and the J gene end by 5 bases; junction bases not matched to a gene: 10. This CDR3 spans 15 amino acids. The CDR3 sequence: CASSPQTGVGTEAFF. The CDR3 DNA is TGTGCCAGCAGTCCTCAGACAGGGGTAGGTACTGAAGCTTTCTTT.

This clonotype occurred a few times. This chain connects TRBV5-1 to TRBJ1-2; tentative D call: TRBD1 (5 bases). CDR3 length: 15 residues. Germline values: CDR1 SGHRS, CDR2 YFSETQ. The V and J ends lost 0 bases and 3 bases respectively, with 12 bases between them. CDR3 sequence: CASSLVPGGDYGYTF. DNA of the CDR3: TGCGCCAGCAGCTTGGTTCCGGGAGGGGACTATGGCTACACCTTC. The entire variable domain, with the rest obtained from reference TRBV5-1 and TRBJ1-2, is as follows: KAGVTQTPRYLIKTRGQQVTLSCSPISGHRSVSWYQQTPGQGLQFLFEYFSETQRNKGNFPGRFSGRQFSNSRSEMNVSTLELGDSALYLCASSLVPGGDYGYTFGSGTRLTVV.

The genes are TRBV6-2 or TRBV6-3 and TRBJ2-5; 14 nucleotides match TRBD2. Unmatched junction bases numbered 7, after V lost 5 bases and J lost 2 bases. Germline values: CDR1 MNHEY, CDR2 SVGEGT. The CDR3 has 17 residues. Here the CDR3 reads CASSPGLAGVWQETQYF. The CDR3 DNA sequence: TGTGCCAGCAGTCCGGGACTAGCGGGGGTGTGGCAAGAGACCCAGTACTTC.

In this sample, this clonotype turned up once. The V and J genes are TRBV6-5 and TRBJ1-1; tentative D call: TRBD1 (5 bases). Per germline, CDR1 MNHEY and CDR2 SVGAGI. The CDR3 totals 17 residues. Deletions cut 0 bases from V and 0 bases from J, with 14 bases between. The CDR3 is CASSYSSGRPMNTEAFF. The CDR3 region has the DNA TGTGCCAGCAGTTACTCCTCGGGACGGCCTATGAACACTGAAGCTTTCTTT.

This clonotype was detected only a few times. The DNA of the CDR3 is TGCGCCAGCAGACCTGGGGTTTTCTACGAGCAGTACTTC. Encoded protein: CASRPGVFYEQYF. The chain recombines TRBV5-1 with TRBJ2-7, with unresolved D. The CDR3 spans 13 residues. The V gene lost 5 bases and the J gene lost 3 bases, with 12 bases spanning the gap. Germline values: CDR1 SGHRS, CDR2 YFSETQ.

In its sample, this clonotype was seen a few times. This chain joins TRBV5-1 and TRBJ1-1; weak D call: TRBD1 (6 bases). The CDR3 length is 12 residues. The germline gives CDR1 SGHRS, CDR2 YFSETQ. The ends were cut back, 0 bases at V and 8 bases at J, with 8 bases in the middle. The CDR3 loop is CASSLGQEEAFF. The CDR3 nucleotides are TGCGCCAGCAGCTTGGGACAGGAGGAAGCTTTCTTT.

This clonotype was picked up many times. The genes are TRBV15 and TRBJ1-3, with unresolved D. The CDR3 extends over 14 amino acids. Germline CDR1 LNHNV, CDR2 YYDKDF (reference sequence). V shed 6 bases and J shed 0 bases, with 9 bases lying between them. The CDR3 reads CATRPRFSGNTIYF. The CDR3 bases are TGTGCCACCAGGCCGCGTTTCTCTGGAAACACCATATATTTT. Supplemented by reference TRBV15 and TRBJ1-3, the full variable domain reads DAMVIQNPRYQVTQFGKPVTLSCSQTLNHNVMYWYQQKSSQAPKLLFHYYDKDFNNEADTPDNFQSRRPNTSFCFLDIRSPGLGDTAMYLCATRPRFSGNTIYFGEGSWLTVV.

The chain couples TRBV3-1 to TRBJ2-7; the match to TRBD2 covers 8 bases. Germline V lookup: CDR1 LGHDT, CDR2 YNNKEL (reference sequence). V was pared by 4 bases and J by 6 bases, with 8 bases of the junction left unmatched. CDR3 length: 14 amino acids. The CDR3 is CASSPRGSGVEQYF. The CDR3 DNA reads TGTGCCAGCAGCCCTCGGGGTAGCGGGGTCGAGCAGTACTTC.

This clonotype was picked up a small number of times. The chain links TRBV19 to TRBJ1-5, with 8 bases lining up with TRBD1. V was clipped by 5 bases and J by 9 bases; unmatched bases: 9. Germline values: CDR1 LNHDA, CDR2 SQIVND (reference sequence). This CDR3 is built from 14 residues. The CDR3 reads CASSDRGRWLPQHF. The CDR3 nucleotides read TGTGCCAGTAGTGACAGGGGTAGGTGGCTGCCCCAGCATTTT.

The chain recombines TRBV12-5 with TRBJ2-1, with TRBD1 matching over 11 bases. The CDR3 spans 13 residues. Per germline, CDR1 LGHNT and CDR2 FRNRAP. V dropped 7 bases and J dropped 10; count of bases not matched to a gene: 6. CDR3 DNA sequence: TGTGCTAGTGCCAGGGGACAGGGGGACGAGCAGTTCTTC. This codes for CASARGQGDEQFF.

This clonotype was seen repeatedly, ten times or more. The rearrangement links TRBV11-2 to TRBJ2-5, with 12 bases aligning to TRBD2. Losses at the gene ends were 5 bases for V and 3 bases for J; bases not matched to a gene: 13. CDR3 length: 18 amino acids. Germline V gene sequence: CDR1 SGHAT, CDR2 FQNNGV. CDR3 loop: CASSRLAGGPGFEETQYF. Written as DNA, the CDR3 is TGTGCCAGCAGCCGTCTAGCGGGGGGGCCAGGGTTCGAAGAGACCCAGTACTTC.

V and J are TRBV29-1 and TRBJ1-3; D is ambiguous. The ends were cut back, 4 bases at V and 3 bases at J, with 7 bases in the middle. The CDR3 sequence is 12 residues long. CDR1 SQVTM and CDR2 ANQGSEA come from the germline V gene. The CDR3 here is CSVGTGGNTIYF. In DNA, the CDR3 is TGCAGCGTTGGGACTGGTGGAAACACCATATATTTT.

The V and J genes are TRBV12-3 or TRBV12-4 and TRBJ1-5; D may be TRBD1 (5 bases). The CDR3 spans 14 residues. The V end lost 5 bases, the J end lost 5 bases, and 13 bases lay between the germline ends. The CDR3 region is CASSPGGGYQPQHF. In DNA, the CDR3 is TGTGCCAGCAGTCCGGGGGGAGGCTATCAGCCCCAGCATTTT.

This clonotype was seen only a few times. The V gene is TRBV5-1, the J gene TRBJ2-7; D gene ambiguous. CDR1 is SGHRS, CDR2 YFSETQ, per germline. The CDR3 has 15 amino acids. V lost 2 bases, J lost 5 bases, and 17 bases lay in between. The CDR3 loop is CASSFSEAGLNEQYF. DNA of the CDR3: TGCGCCAGCAGCTTCAGTGAGGCAGGATTAAACGAGCAGTACTTC.

At least ten counts were recorded for this clonotype. J is TRBJ2-3 and V is TRBV2; D tentatively reads TRBD1 or TRBD2 (6 bases each). The CDR3 loop spans 16 amino acids. The V gene's germline CDR1 is SNHLY and CDR2 FYNNEI. Deletions cut 4 bases from V and 5 bases from J, with 19 bases between. The CDR3 bases are TGTGCCAGCAGTGGGGGGCGGTGGGGGGACGAAGATACGCAGTATTTT. Encoded protein: CASSGGRWGDEDTQYF.

The genes are TRBV2 and TRBJ2-5; 10 positions match TRBD2. V trimming: 3 bases; J trimming: 0 bases; junction bases outside the gene matches: 10. CDR3 length: 18 residues. Germline assignment: CDR1 SNHLY and CDR2 FYNNEI. The CDR3 bases are TGTGCCAGCAGTGAGTGGCTAGCGGGGGCCCCGGACCAAGAGACCCAGTACTTC. It codes for CASSEWLAGAPDQETQYF.

This chain joins TRBV6-5 and TRBJ2-5, with 7 bases matching TRBD1. Trimming removed 1 base from V and 2 bases from J; junction bases left unmatched: 4. Germline loops: CDR1 MNHEY, CDR2 SVGAGI. The CDR3 spans 15 residues. CDR3 bases: TGTGCCAGCAGTTACTTGGGCAGGGGGCAAGAGACCCAGTACTTC. Translation: CASSYLGRGQETQYF.

This clonotype turned up a few times. The V and J genes are TRBV11-2 and TRBJ1-2; D remains unclear. This CDR3 is built from 14 residues. Germline V gene sequence: CDR1 SGHAT, CDR2 FQNNGV. V dropped 5 bases and J dropped 0 bases, with 10 bases sitting between them. This CDR3 reads CASSPTPSNYGYTF. CDR3 DNA: TGTGCCAGCAGCCCTACGCCATCTAACTATGGCTACACCTTC.

This clonotype was observed a handful of times. The chain employs TRBV3-1 and TRBJ2-1, with 11 bases lining up with TRBD1. The trim removed 4 bases at V and 7 bases at J, leaving 12 bases unmatched. The germline V gene encodes CDR1 LGHDT and CDR2 YNNKEL (reference sequence). This CDR3 is built from 17 residues. DNA of the CDR3: TGTGCCAGCAGCCCCAGGGGGACGGGGACAGGGGGAAATGAGCAGTTCTTC. Translation gives CASSPRGTGTGGNEQFF.

The sample holds many counts of this clonotype. This chain connects TRBV5-4 to TRBJ2-5; 10 bases match TRBD1. V gave up 0 bases and J gave up 5 bases; unmatched junction bases: 4. The germline gives CDR1 SGHNT, CDR2 YYREEE (reference sequence). The CDR3 covers 15 residues. CDR3 sequence (DNA): TGTGCCAGCAGCTTGGCGACAGGGGGCCAGGAGACCCAGTACTTC. Its translation is CASSLATGGQETQYF.

The chain joins TRBV11-2 to TRBJ2-7, with 10 bases lining up with TRBD1. The CDR3 has 18 residues. The V gene's germline CDR1 is SGHAT and CDR2 FQNNGV. After removal of 8 bases from V and 5 bases from J, the junction contained 21 bases not matched to a gene. CDR3 DNA: TGTGCCAGCGCCAGCCTAAAGGACAGGGGGATGTATTTTCACGAGCAGTACTTC. It encodes CASASLKDRGMYFHEQYF.

A note on this clonotype: Germline and junction disagree at one end, which may indicate a read error. The chain combines TRBV24-1 with TRBJ2-1; 13 bases line up with TRBD2. Germline lookup yields CDR1 KGHDR and CDR2 SFDVKD. This CDR3 region has 19 residues. This chain's CDR3 is CATSDWTSGGPTPYHEQFF. CDR3 in DNA: TGTGCCACCAGTGATTGGACTAGCGGGGGCCCCACACCCTACCATGAGCAGTTCTTC.